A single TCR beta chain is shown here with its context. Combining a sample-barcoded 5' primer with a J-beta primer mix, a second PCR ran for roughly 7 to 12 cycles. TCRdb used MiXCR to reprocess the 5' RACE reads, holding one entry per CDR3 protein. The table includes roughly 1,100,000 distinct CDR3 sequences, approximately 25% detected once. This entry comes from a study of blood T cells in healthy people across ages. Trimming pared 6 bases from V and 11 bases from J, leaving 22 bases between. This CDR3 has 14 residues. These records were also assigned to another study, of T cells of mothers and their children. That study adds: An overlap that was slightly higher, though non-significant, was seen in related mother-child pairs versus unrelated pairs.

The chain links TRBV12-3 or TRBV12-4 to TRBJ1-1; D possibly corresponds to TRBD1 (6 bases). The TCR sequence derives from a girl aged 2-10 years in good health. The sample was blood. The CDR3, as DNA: TGTGCCAGCAGCGAAGCGGGGGGCCCTCGGAATGCTTTCTTT. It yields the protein CASSEAGGPRNAFF.